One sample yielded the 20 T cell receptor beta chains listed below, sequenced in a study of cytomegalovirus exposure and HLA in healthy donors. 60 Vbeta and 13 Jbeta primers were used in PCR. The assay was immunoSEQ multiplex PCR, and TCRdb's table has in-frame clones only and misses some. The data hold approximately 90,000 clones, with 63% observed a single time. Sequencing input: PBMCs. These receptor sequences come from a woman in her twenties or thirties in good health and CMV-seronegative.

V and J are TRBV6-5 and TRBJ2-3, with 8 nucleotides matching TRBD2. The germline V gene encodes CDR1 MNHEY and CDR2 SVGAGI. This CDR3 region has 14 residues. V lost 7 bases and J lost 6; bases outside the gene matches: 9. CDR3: CASTPRLARDTQYF. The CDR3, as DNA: TGTGCCAGCACTCCCCGACTAGCGCGGGATACGCAGTATTTT.

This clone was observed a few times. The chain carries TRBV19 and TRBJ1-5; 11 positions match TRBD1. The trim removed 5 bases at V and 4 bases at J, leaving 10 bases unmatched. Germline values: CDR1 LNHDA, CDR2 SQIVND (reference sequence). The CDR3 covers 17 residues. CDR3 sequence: CASSSRTGGVENQPQHF. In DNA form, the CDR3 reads TGTGCCAGTAGTTCCCGGACAGGGGGCGTTGAGAATCAGCCCCAGCATTTT.

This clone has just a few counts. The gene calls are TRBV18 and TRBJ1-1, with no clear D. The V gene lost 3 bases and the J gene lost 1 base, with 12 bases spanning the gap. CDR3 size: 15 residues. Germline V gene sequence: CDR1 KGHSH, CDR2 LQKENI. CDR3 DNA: TGTGCCAGCTCACCCATACTACGAGGGAACACTGAAGCTTTCTTT. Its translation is CASSPILRGNTEAFF.

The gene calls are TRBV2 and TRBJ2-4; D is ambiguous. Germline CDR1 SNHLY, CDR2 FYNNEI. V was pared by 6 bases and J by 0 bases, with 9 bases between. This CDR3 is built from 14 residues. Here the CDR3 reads CASSPPLAKNIQYF. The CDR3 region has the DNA TGTGCCAGCAGCCCTCCTTTAGCCAAAAACATTCAGTACTTC.

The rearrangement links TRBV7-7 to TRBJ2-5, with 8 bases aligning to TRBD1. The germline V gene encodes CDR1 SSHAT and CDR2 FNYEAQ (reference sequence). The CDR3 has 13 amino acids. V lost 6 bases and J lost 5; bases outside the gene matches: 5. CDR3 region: CASSRQGSETQYF. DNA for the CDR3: TGTGCCAGCAGTCGACAGGGGTCTGAGACCCAGTACTTC. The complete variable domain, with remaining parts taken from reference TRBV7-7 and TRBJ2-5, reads GAGVSQSPRYKVTKRGQDVTLRCDPISSHATLYWYQQALGQGPEFLTYFNYEAQPDKSGLPSDRFSAERPEGSISTLTIQRTEQRDSAMYRCASSRQGSETQYFGPGTRLLVL.

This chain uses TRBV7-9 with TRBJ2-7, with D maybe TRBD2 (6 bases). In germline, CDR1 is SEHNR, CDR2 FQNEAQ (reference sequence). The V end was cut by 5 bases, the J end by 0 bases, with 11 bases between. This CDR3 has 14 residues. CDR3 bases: TGTGCCAGCAGCCCGGGACTGGACTCCTACGAGCAGTACTTC. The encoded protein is CASSPGLDSYEQYF.

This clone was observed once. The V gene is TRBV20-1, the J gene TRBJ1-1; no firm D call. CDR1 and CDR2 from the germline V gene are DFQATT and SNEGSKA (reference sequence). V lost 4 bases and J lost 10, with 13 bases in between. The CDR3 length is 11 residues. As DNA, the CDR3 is TGCAGTGCTACCCGTGAATCAGTAGCTTTCTTT. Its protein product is CSATRESVAFF.

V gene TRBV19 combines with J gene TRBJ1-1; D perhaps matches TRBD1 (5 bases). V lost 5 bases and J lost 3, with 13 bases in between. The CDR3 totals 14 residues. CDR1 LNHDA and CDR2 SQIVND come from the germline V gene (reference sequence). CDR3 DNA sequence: TGTGCCAGTAGTGCTTCGACAGCCTACACTGAAGCTTTCTTT. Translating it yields CASSASTAYTEAFF. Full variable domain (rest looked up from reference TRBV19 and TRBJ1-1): DGGITQSPKYLFRKEGQNVTLSCEQNLNHDAMYWYRQDPGQGLRLIYYSQIVNDFQKGDIAEGYSVSREKKESFPLTVTSAQKNPTAFYLCASSASTAYTEAFFGQGTRLTVV.

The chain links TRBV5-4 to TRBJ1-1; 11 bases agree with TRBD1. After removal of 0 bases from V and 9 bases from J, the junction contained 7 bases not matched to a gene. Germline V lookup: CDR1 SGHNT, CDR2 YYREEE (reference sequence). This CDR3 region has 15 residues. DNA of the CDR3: TGTGCCAGCAGCTTGGGGACAGGGGGCTGTTCTAAAGCTTTCTTT. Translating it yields CASSLGTGGCSKAFF.

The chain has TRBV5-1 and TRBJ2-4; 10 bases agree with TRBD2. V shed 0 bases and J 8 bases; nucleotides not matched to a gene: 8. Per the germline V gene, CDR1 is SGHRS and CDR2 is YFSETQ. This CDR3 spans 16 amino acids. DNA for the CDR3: TGCGCCAGCAGCTTGGCTAGATCCCTAGCGGGGGACATTCAGTACTTC. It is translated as CASSLARSLAGDIQYF.

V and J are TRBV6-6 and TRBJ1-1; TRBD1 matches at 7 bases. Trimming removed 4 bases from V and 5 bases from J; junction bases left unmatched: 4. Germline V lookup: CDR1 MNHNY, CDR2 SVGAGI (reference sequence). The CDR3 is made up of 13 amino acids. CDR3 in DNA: TGTGCCAGCAGTTTTACAGGGGAGACTGAAGCTTTCTTT. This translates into CASSFTGETEAFF.

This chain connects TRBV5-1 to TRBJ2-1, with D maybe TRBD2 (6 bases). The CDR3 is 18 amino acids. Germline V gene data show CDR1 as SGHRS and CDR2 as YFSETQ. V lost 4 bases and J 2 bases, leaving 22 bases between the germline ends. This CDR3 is CASSPGPFSGVAYNEQFF. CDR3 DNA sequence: TGCGCCAGCAGCCCTGGCCCCTTTTCGGGAGTAGCCTACAATGAGCAGTTCTTC.

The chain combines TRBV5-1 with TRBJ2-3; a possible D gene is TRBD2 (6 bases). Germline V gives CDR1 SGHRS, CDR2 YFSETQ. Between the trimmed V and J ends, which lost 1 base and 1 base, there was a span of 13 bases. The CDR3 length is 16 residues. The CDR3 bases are TGCGCCAGCAGCTTGCAGGCGGGGCGGGGCACAGATACGCAGTATTTT. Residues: CASSLQAGRGTDTQYF.

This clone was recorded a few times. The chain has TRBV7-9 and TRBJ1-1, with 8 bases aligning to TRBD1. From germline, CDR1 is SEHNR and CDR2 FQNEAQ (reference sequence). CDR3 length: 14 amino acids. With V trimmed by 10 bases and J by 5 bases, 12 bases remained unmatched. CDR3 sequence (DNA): TGTGCCACCCCAGGACAGGGTGTTAGAACTGAAGCTTTCTTT. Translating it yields CATPGQGVRTEAFF.

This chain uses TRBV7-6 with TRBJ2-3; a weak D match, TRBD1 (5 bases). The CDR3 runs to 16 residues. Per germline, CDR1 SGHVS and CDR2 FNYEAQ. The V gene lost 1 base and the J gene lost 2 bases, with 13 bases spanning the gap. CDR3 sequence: CASSLEVSGHTDTQYF. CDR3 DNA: TGTGCCAGCAGCTTAGAAGTCTCAGGACACACAGATACGCAGTATTTT.

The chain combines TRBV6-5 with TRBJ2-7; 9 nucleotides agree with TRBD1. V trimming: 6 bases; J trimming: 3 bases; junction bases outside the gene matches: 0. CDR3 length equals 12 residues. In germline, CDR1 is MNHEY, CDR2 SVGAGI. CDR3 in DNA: TGTGCCAGCAGGGACAGGGGCTACGAGCAGTACTTC. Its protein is CASRDRGYEQYF.

The CDR3 reads CASSPVSGWNAEAFF. The CDR3 DNA sequence: TGTGCCAGCAGCCCTGTCTCAGGGTGGAATGCTGAAGCTTTCTTT. V is TRBV5-6 and J is TRBJ1-1, with D possibly being TRBD1 (5 bases). CDR3 length equals 15 residues. CDR1 is SGHDT, CDR2 YYEEEE, per germline. Trimming cost V 4 bases and J 6 bases, with 19 bases left between them.

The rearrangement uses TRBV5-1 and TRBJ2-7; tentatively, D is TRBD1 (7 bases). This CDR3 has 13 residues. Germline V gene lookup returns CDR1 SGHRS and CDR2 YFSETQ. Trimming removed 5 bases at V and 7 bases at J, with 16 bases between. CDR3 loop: CASSILQGGEQYF. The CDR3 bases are TGCGCCAGCAGTATACTTCAGGGGGGAGAGCAGTACTTC.

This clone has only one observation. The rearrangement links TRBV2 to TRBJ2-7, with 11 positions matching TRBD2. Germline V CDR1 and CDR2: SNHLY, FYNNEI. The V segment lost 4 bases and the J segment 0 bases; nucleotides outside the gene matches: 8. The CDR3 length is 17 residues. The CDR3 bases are TGTGCCAGCAGTGGCCTAGCGGGAGGCTTAAGCTCCTACGAGCAGTACTTC. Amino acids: CASSGLAGGLSSYEQYF.

The CDR3 spells CAWSAREQGTQYF. CDR3 in DNA: TGTGCCTGGAGTGCCCGGGAGCAAGGTACGCAGTATTTT. The chain combines TRBV30 with TRBJ2-3; perhaps TRBD2 as D (6 bases). Trimming removed 1 base at V and 8 bases at J, with 13 bases between. Germline V CDR1 and CDR2: GTSNPN, SVGIG (reference sequence). This CDR3 has 13 amino acids.